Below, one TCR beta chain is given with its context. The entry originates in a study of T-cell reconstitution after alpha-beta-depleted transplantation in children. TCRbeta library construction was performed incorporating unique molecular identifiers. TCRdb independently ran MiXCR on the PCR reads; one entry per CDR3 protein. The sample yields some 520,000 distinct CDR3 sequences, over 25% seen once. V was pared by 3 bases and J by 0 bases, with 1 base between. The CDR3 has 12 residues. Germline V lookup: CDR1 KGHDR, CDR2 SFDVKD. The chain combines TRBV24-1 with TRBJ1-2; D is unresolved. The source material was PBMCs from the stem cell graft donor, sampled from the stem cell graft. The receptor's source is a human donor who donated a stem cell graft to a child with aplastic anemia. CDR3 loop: CATSDPNYGYTF. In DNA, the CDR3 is TGTGCCACCAGTGATCCTAACTATGGCTACACCTTC.